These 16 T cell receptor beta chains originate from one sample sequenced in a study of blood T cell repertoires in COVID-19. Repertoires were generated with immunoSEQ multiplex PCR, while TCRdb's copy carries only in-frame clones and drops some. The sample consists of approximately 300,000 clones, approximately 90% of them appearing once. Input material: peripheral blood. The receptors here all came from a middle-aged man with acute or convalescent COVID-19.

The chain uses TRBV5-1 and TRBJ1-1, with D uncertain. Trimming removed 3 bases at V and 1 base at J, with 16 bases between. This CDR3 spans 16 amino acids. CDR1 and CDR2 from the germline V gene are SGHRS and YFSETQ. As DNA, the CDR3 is TGCGCCAGCAGCTCAGGATCCCTTATCAAGAACACTGAAGCTTTCTTT. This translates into CASSSGSLIKNTEAFF.

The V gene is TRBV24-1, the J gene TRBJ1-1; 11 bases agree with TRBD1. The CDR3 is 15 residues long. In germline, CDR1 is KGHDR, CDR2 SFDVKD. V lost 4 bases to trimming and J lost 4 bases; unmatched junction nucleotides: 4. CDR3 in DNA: TGTGCCACCAGTGACTCCGGGACAGGGGGCACTGAAGCTTTCTTT. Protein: CATSDSGTGGTEAFF.

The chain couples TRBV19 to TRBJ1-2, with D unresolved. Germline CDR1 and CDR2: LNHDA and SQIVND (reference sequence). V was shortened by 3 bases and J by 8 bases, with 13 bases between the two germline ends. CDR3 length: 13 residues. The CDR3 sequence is CASSILPGAGYTF. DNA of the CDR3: TGTGCCAGTAGTATTCTCCCGGGAGCGGGCTACACCTTC.

In nucleotides, the CDR3 is TGTGCCAGCAGTTACTTCCCACAGGGATCCGTCTATGGCTACACCTTC. It codes for CASSYFPQGSVYGYTF. The V gene is TRBV6-6, the J gene TRBJ1-2; D perhaps matches TRBD1 (6 bases). The V gene lost 1 base and the J gene lost 4 bases, with 16 bases spanning the gap. Germline V lookup: CDR1 MNHNY, CDR2 SVGAGI (reference sequence). This CDR3 has 16 residues.

The CDR3 protein is CASREADEQYF. As DNA, the CDR3 is TGTGCCAGCAGGGAGGCTGACGAGCAGTACTTC. The chain carries TRBV6-5 and TRBJ2-7, with D perhaps matching TRBD2 (5 bases). Looked up from germline, CDR1 is MNHEY and CDR2 is SVGAGI. The V and J ends lost 6 bases and 5 bases respectively, with 8 bases between them. This CDR3 comprises 11 residues.

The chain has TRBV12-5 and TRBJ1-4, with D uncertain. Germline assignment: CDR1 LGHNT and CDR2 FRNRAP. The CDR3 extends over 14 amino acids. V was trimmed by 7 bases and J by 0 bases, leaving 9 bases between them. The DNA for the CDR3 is TGTGCTAGTGCCCTCACTACAACTAATGAAAAACTGTTTTTT. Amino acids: CASALTTTNEKLFF.

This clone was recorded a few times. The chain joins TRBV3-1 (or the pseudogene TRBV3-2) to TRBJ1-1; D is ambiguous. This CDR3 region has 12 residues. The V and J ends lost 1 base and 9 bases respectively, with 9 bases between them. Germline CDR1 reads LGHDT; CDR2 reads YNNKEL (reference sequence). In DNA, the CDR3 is TGTGCCAGCAGCCAAGCCGGGATACAAGCTTTCTTT. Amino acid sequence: CASSQAGIQAFF.

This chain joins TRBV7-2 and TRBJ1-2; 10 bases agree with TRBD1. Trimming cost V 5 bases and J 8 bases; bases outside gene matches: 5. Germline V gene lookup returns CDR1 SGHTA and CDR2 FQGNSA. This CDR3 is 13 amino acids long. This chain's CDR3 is CASSPGQGEGYTF. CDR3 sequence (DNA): TGTGCCAGCAGCCCCGGACAGGGGGAAGGCTACACCTTC.

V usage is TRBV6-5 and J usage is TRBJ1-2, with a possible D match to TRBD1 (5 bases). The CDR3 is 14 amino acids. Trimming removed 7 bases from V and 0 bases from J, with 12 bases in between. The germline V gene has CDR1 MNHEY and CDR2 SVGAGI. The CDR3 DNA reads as TGTGCCAGCACCAAGGGGCCCGCTAACTATGGCTACACCTTC. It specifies CASTKGPANYGYTF.

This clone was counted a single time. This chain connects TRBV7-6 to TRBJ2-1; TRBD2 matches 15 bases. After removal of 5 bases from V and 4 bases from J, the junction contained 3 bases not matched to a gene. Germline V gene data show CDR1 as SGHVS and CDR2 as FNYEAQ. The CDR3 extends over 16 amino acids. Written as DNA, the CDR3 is TGTGCCAGCAGCACGGGACTAGCGGGGGGTTACAATGAGCAGTTCTTC. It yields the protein CASSTGLAGGYNEQFF.

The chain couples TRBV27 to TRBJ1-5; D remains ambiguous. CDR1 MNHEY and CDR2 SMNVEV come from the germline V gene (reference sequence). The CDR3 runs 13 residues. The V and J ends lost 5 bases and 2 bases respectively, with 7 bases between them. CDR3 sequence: CASSPRRNQPQHF. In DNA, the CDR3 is TGTGCCAGCAGTCCCCGTCGCAATCAGCCCCAGCATTTT.

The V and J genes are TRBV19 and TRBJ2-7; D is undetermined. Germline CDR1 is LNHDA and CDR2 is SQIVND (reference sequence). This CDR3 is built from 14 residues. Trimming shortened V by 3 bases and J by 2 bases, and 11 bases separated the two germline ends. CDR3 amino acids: CASSMYGPPYEQYF. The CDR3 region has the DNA TGTGCCAGTAGTATGTATGGGCCCCCCTACGAGCAGTACTTC.

The CDR3 here is CAWRVQGNTGELFF. The DNA of the CDR3 is TGTGCCTGGAGAGTACAGGGAAACACCGGGGAGCTGTTTTTT. This chain joins TRBV30 and TRBJ2-2, with D maybe TRBD1 (6 bases). Germline V gene sequence: CDR1 GTSNPN, CDR2 SVGIG (reference sequence). The V end lost 3 bases, the J end lost 2 bases, and 10 bases lay between the germline ends. CDR3 size: 14 residues.

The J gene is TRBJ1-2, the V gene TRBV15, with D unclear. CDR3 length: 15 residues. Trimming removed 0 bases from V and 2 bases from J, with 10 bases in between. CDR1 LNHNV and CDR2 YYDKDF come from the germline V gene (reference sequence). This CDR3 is CATSRDRGGNYGYTF. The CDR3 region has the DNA TGTGCCACCAGCAGAGATAGAGGCGGGAACTATGGCTACACCTTC.

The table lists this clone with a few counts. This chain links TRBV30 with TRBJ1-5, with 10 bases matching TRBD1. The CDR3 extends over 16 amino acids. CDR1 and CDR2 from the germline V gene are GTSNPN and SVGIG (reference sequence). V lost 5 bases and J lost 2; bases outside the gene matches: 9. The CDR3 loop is CAWGQTGGGGNQPQHF. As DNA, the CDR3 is TGTGCCTGGGGCCAGACAGGGGGCGGTGGCAATCAGCCCCAGCATTTT.

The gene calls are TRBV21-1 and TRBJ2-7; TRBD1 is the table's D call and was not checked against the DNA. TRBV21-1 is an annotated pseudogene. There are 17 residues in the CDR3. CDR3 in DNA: TGTGCCAGCAGCTCCGACAGGGCAGGGGCAGGGGCAGGGGAGCAGTACTTC. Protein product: CASSSDRAGAGAGEQYF.